This T cell receptor beta chain was recovered during a study of blood T cell repertoires in COVID-19. The method was immunoSEQ multiplex PCR; TCRdb's version includes in-frame clones alone and lacks a portion of them. The sample holds 180,000 or so clones; 80% to 90% are singletons and the top ten take roughly 9.7%. V was pared by 3 bases and J by 1 base, with 6 bases between. The CDR3 spans 13 residues. Germline V gives CDR1 SGHTA, CDR2 FQGTGA. V usage is TRBV7-3 and J usage is TRBJ1-1; unclear D gene. Material for sequencing was peripheral blood. The sequence came from a human donor with active or convalescent COVID-19. The donor label of this sample is uncertain. The DNA of the CDR3 is TGTGCCAGCAGCTTCCAGGAGAACACTGAAGCTTTCTTT. Its protein is CASSFQENTEAFF.